The text below deals with one TCR beta chain. Time point indicated: baseline pretreatment blood. This sample's treatment: 15 Gy SBRT to primary tumor, nephrectomy 4 weeks later. This table comes from immunoSEQ multiplex PCR, and its TCRdb copy is limited to in-frame clones, with some not included. Of 50,000 to 75,000 clones in the sample, around 72% were seen once. V dropped 1 base and J dropped 8 bases, with 8 bases sitting between them. CDR1 LGHNA and CDR2 YSLEER come from the germline V gene. The CDR3 runs 12 residues. This sample is part of a study of radiation and T cells in renal cell carcinoma. Study-wide background: Nephrectomy followed 15 Gy stereotactic body radiation by 4 weeks.

The rearrangement uses TRBV4-3 and TRBJ1-2; D not certain. The specimen comprised blood, sampled from a patient whose treatment included radiotherapy and nephrectomy. The source of this sequence is a man between 60 and 75 years old with renal cell carcinoma. Here the CDR3 reads CASSQVSRGYTF. In DNA, the CDR3 is TGCGCCAGCAGCCAAGTGTCAAGAGGCTACACCTTC.